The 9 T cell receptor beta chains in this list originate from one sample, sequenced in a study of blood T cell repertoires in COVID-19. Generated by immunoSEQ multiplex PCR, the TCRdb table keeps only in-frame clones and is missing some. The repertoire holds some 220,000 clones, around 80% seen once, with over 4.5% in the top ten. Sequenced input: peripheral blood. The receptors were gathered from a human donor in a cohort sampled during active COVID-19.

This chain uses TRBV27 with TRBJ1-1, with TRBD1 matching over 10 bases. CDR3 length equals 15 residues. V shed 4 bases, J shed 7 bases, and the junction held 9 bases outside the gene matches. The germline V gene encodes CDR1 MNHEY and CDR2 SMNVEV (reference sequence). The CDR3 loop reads CASSSWTGGRSEAFF. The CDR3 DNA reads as TGTGCCAGCAGTTCCTGGACAGGGGGGCGAAGTGAAGCTTTCTTT.

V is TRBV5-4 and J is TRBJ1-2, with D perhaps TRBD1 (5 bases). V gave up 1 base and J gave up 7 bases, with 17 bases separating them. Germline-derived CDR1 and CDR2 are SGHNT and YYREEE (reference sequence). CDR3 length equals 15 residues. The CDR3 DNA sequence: TGTGCCAGCAGCTTGACAGGTGTTTCTTCGGTTGGCTACACCTTC. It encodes CASSLTGVSSVGYTF.

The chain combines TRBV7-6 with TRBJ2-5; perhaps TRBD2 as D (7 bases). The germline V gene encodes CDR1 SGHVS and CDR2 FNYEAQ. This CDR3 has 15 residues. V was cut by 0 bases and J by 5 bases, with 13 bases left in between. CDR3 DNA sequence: TGTGCCAGCAGCTTAGCGGGGGGGCATCGGGAGACCCAGTACTTC. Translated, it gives CASSLAGGHRETQYF.

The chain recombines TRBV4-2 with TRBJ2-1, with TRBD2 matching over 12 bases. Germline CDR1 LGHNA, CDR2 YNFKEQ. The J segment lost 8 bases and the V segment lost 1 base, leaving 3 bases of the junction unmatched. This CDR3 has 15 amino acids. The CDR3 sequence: CASSQASGRAYEQFF. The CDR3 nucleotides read TGTGCCAGCAGCCAAGCTAGCGGGAGGGCCTATGAGCAGTTCTTC.

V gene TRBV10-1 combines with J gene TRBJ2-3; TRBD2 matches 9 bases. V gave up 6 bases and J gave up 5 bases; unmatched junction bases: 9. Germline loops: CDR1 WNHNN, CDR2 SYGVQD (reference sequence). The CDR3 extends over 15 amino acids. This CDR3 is CASSQAGGRGDTQYF. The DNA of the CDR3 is TGCGCCAGCAGCCAGGCGGGCGGGAGGGGAGATACGCAGTATTTT.

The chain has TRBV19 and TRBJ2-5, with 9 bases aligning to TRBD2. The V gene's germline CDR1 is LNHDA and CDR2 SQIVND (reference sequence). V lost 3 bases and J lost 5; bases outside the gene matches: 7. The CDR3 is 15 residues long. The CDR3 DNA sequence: TGTGCCAGTAGTATTATAGCTAGCGGGATGGAGACCCAGTACTTC. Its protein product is CASSIIASGMETQYF.

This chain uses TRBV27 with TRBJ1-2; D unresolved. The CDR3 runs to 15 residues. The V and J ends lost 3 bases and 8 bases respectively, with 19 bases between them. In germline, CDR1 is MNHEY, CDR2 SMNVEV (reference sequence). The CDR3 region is CASSLVGGVRRGYTF. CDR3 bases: TGTGCCAGCAGTTTGGTAGGCGGGGTTCGTCGAGGCTACACCTTC.

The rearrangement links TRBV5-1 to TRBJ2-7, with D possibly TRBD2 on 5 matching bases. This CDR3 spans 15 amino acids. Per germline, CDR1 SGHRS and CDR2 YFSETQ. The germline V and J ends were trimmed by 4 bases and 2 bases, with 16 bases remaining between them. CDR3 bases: TGCGCCAGCAGCCCCGCGGGCCACTTAGCCTACGAGCAGTACTTC. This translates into CASSPAGHLAYEQYF.

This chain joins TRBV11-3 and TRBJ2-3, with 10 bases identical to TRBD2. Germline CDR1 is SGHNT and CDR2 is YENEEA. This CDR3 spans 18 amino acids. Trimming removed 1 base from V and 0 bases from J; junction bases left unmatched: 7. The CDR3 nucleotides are TGTGCCAGCAGCTTAGGTGTTAGCGGGGGGCCCAGCACAGATACGCAGTATTTT. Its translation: CASSLGVSGGPSTDTQYF.